This record concerns one T cell receptor (beta chain) sequence. This clonotype appeared many times. The antigen this receptor binds is unknown. No base quality values were provided; no much bigger clone lies one nucleotide off. Clipping removes 8 bases from V and 7 bases from J, with 6 as the unmatched junction base count. Spanning cysteine to phenylalanine, the CDR3 consists of 13 amino acids. This entry keeps only the CDR3 DNA: 39 bases, framed from base 1. The germline V gene specifies MNHNS as CDR1 and SASEGT as CDR2. This sample is part of a study of CD8 T cells in ankylosing spondylitis (dated by TCRdb to 2016 to 2017). About the investigation overall: The study profiled T cell receptor beta repertoires in healthy donors and ankylosing spondylitis patients to find disease-linked TCR variants. The full study cohort was made up of 25 ankylosing spondylitis patients and about a hundred healthy donors. Peripheral blood was sampled, and synovial fluid was also collected from ankylosing spondylitis patients.

The reads were generated on an Illumina HiSeq 2500. Quantitative 5'-RACE with molecular barcodes was the method used to prepare the TCR beta libraries. The original pipeline was this. Disease-linked TCR variants were identified with a new computational method built on a probabilistic model of VDJ rearrangement. Clones were called with MiXCR by TCRdb after fastp trimmed the public reads at Q25, and only in-frame beta chains were retained. All rows with the same CDR3 protein become a single entry with the most common DNA and genes. The V and J calls here are based on TCRdb, not the publication. Counted in this sample were around 230,000 distinct CDR3 sequences; roughly 8.2% of them appeared once. The ten largest clones add up to about 5% of the sample. The paper as a whole reports these results and caveats: The disease-linked clones had a CD8+ phenotype and were found at relatively low frequencies in peripheral blood. Blood from ankylosing spondylitis patients appeared to be characterized by a TCR beta motif composed of under ten highly homologous amino acid variants. Some motif variants were previously reported in synovial fluid and blood of reactive arthritis patients, suggesting common disease-initiation mechanisms. The disease-linked clones were reported to be significantly enriched in matched synovial fluid samples from ankylosing spondylitis patients.

The clonotype originates from a female donor with ankylosing spondylitis or in good health (not recorded which). The chain employs TRBV6-1 and TRBJ2-7, with 12 central nucleotides matching TRBD2. The sample comprised blood, either unsorted or a sorted T cell fraction (not recorded which). The CDR3 corresponds to CASGGLAGWEQYF. The sequence in DNA is TGTGCCAGCGGAGGACTAGCGGGATGGGAGCAGTACTTC.